The clone carrying this TCR beta chain was seen ten or more times. The antigen is undetermined. TCRdb called the 5' RACE reads again in MiXCR, with one record for every CDR3 protein. Altogether about 250,000 distinct CDR3 sequences are present, around 8% being singletons, with the ten largest covering 3%. The data are from a study of identical twins. Findings of the study overall: An excess of low generation probability was shown by twin-shared out-of-frame alpha sequences. Insertions were reduced in abundant cord blood beta clonotypes but not in memory repertoires. Conclusions were drawn cross-sectionally by statistical analysis, without following the same donors. Analyses of zero insertions could, in part, be confounded by invariant MAIT and iNKT cells.

V lost 1 base and J lost 8, with 7 bases in between. Looked up from germline, CDR1 is SGHRS and CDR2 is YFSETQ. The CDR3 has 12 residues. The same data also contributed to another study, on yellow fever vaccine responses in identical twins.

V gene TRBV5-1 combines with J gene TRBJ2-1; D ambiguous. The source is a woman between 18 and 29 years old in good health. The sequenced material came from CD8+ T cells sorted from blood. The CDR3, as DNA: TGCGCCAGCAGCTTGAGTGGTTATGAGCAGTTCTTC. Residues: CASSLSGYEQFF.